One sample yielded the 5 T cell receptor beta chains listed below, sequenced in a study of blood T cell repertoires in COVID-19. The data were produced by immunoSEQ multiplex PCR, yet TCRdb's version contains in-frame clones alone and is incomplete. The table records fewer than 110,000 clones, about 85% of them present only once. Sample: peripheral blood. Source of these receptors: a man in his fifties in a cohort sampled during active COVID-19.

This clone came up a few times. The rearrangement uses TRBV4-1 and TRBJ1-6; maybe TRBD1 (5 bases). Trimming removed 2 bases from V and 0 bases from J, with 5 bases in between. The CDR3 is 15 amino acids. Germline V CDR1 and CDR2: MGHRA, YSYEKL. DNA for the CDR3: TGCGCCAGCAGCCAACAGGGCTCCTATAATTCACCCCTCCACTTT. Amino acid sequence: CASSQQGSYNSPLHF.

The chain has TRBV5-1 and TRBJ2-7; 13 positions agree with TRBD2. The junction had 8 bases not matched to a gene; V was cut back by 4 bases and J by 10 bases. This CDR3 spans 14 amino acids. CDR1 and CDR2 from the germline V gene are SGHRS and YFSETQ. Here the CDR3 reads CASSQGLAGAYQYF. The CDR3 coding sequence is TGCGCCAGCAGCCAAGGACTAGCGGGGGCTTATCAGTACTTC.

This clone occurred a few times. For the CDR3, the DNA is TGTGCCAGCAGTTCGACAGGTAGCTTCACTGAAGCTTTCTTT. Its protein product is CASSSTGSFTEAFF. The V gene is TRBV28, the J gene TRBJ1-1; D is perhaps TRBD1 (6 bases). The CDR3 runs to 14 residues. V was cut by 4 bases and J by 4 bases, with 13 bases left in between. CDR1 and CDR2 from the germline V gene are MDHEN and SYDVKM. Complete variable domain (other parts from reference TRBV28 and TRBJ1-1): DVKVTQSSRYLVKRTGEKVFLECVQDMDHENMFWYRQDPGLGLRLIYFSYDVKMKEKGDIPEGYSVSREKKERFSLILESASTNQTSMYLCASSSTGSFTEAFFGQGTRLTVV.

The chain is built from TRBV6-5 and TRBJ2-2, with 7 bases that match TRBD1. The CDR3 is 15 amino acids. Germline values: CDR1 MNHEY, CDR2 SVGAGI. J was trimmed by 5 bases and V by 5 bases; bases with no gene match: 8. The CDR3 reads CASSTLTGRTGELFF. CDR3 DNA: TGTGCCAGCAGTACCTTGACAGGGCGAACCGGGGAGCTGTTTTTT.

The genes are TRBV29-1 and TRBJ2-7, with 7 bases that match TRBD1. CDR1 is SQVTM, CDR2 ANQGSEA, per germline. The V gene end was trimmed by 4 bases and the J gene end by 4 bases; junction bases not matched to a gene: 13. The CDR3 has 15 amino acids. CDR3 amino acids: CSVVLDRPSAYEQYF. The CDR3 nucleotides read TGCAGCGTTGTCTTGGACAGGCCATCAGCATACGAGCAGTACTTC.